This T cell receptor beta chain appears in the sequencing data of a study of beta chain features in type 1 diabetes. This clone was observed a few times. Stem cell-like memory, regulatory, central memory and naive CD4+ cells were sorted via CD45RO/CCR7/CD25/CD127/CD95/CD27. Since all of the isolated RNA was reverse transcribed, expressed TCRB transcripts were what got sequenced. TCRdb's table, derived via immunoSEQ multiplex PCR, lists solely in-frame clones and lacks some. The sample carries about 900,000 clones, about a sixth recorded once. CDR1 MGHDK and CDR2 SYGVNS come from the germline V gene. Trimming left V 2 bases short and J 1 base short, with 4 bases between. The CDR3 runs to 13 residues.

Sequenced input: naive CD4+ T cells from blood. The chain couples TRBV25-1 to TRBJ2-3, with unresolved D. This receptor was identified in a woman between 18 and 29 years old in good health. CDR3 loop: CASSEAGTDTQYF. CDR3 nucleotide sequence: TGTGCCAGCAGTGAAGCGGGCACAGATACGCAGTATTTT.